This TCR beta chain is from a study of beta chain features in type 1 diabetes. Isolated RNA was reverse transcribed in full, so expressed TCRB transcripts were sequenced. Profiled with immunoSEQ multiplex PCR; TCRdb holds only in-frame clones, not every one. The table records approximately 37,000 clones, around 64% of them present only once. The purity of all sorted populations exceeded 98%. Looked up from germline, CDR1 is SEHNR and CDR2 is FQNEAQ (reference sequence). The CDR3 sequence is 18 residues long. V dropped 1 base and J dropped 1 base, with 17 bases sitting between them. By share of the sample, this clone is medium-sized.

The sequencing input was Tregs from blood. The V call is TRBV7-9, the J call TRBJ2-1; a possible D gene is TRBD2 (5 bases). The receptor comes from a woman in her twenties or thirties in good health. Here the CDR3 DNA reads TGTGCCAGCAGCTTAGAAAGGAGCGGAAGGAGGTCCTACAATGAGCAGTTCTTC. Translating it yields CASSLERSGRRSYNEQFF.